The rows below give T cell receptor beta chains drawn from one sample of a study of T cells in Graves' hyperthyroidism and ophthalmopathy. TCRdb fed the multiplex PCR reads into MiXCR, producing one record per CDR3 protein. The table records around 340,000 distinct CDR3 sequences, 15% to 20% of them present only once. The source material was blood. These receptors all stem from a woman between 50 and 59 years old with Graves' hyperthyroidism. Both conserved end residues are trimmed from each CDR3.

j_call cdr3_length v_call cdr3_aa
TRBJ1-4 17 TRBV3-1 ASSQVETGVQATNEKLF
TRBJ1-2 15 TRBV4-1 ASSQDAGTGGANGYT
TRBJ2-7 12 TRBV4-1 ASSQLGESYEQY
TRBJ1-6 14 TRBV7-8 ASSLGQSSYNSPLH
TRBJ1-4 11 TRBV30 AWSVLQAEKLF
TRBJ1-6 13 TRBV6-1 ASRHSGGENSPLH
TRBJ2-3 15 TRBV5-1 ASSLEPERLNTDTQY
TRBJ1-2 13 TRBV7-8 ASSTRSRGKNGYT
TRBJ2-5 18 TRBV20-1 SATSPGLAGGPVLGETQY
TRBJ2-3 15 TRBV27 ASSSTGTLWGTDTQY
TRBJ1-1 9 TRBV6-1 ASKIQGEAF
TRBJ2-5 15 TRBV20-1 SAINPHPGTSSETQY
TRBJ2-5 12 TRBV4-1 ARSEAGVRETQY
TRBJ2-1 17 TRBV24-1 ATSDGWLTSGTSYNEQF
TRBJ2-2 12 TRBV4-2 ASRFLANTGELF
TRBJ2-1 10 TRBV10-2 AILDKNNEQF
TRBJ2-5 11 TRBV6-2/TRBV6-3 ASSARQGMTQY
TRBJ2-2 13 TRBV7-6 ASSLGGQASGELF
TRBJ1-3 11 TRBV10-3 AIVDSSGNTIY
TRBJ1-4 13 TRBV7-9 ASSSRTGGHEKLF
TRBJ1-1 12 TRBV5-1 ASSTRKTNTEAF
TRBJ2-3 10 TRBV30 AVGGGTDTQY
TRBJ2-5 13 TRBV29-1 SVALTSGLEETQY
TRBJ2-7 12 TRBV3-1 ASSQLIAAYEQY
TRBJ2-1 12 TRBV11-2 ASSLEVIANEQF
TRBJ1-2 10 TRBV30 AWSVTQYGYT
TRBJ1-1 11 TRBV15 ATSSGWDTEAF
TRBJ2-1 14 TRBV27 ASSLSPGGVYGEQF
TRBJ2-1 8 TRBV29-1 SVWGIEQF
TRBJ2-3 13 TRBV28 ASRPGQRLTDTQY
TRBJ1-2 11 TRBV28 ASRPQGRDGYT
TRBJ2-5 12 TRBV20-1 SARRAGGAETQY
TRBJ1-6 11 TRBV6-1 ASTGASGSPLH
TRBJ1-1 15 TRBV19 ASSTDARKGAGTEAF
TRBJ1-1 13 TRBV6-1 ASSDTADGGAEAF
TRBJ2-5 13 TRBV15 ATSGRDTSQETQY
TRBJ1-6 15 TRBV3-1 ASSQGSPRTHNSPLH
TRBJ1-2 11 TRBV20-1 SAGSDSNYGYT
TRBJ2-1 12 TRBV2 ASSEGQGQNEQF
TRBJ2-2 11 TRBV6-1 ATSNSQTGELF
TRBJ2-4 12 TRBV6-1 ASSVTGGENIQY
TRBJ2-1 14 TRBV29-1 SVDNSGQGPLNEQF
TRBJ2-2 18 TRBV19 ASSTPTGLAGGPRTGELF
TRBJ2-3 15 TRBV6-1 ASSEAPASVSTDTQY
TRBJ1-1 11 TRBV7-9 ASSPKTNTEAF
TRBJ2-3 16 TRBV12-3/TRBV12-4 ASSGLAGGHYNTDTQY
TRBJ2-1 12 TRBV19 ASSIAEQYNEQF
TRBJ2-3 14 TRBV7-9 ASSLVTSGLRDTQY
TRBJ2-7 12 TRBV20-1 SASLGRSSGKQY
TRBJ2-3 13 TRBV3-1 ASSQLAGGPETQY
TRBJ1-3 14 TRBV5-1 ASSLDAGPSGNTIY
TRBJ1-1 11 TRBV7-8 ASSLTADTEAF